Below, 22 T cell receptor beta chains from the same sample are listed, as sequenced in a study of T cell responses to AZD1222 COVID-19 vaccine. Libraries were prepared by immunoSEQ multiplex PCR; TCRdb keeps only in-frame clonotypes and omits some of them. The data show approximately 35,000 clones, under 90% seen once. The sample here was peripheral blood, taken 28 days after the second AZD1222 dose. These receptors originate from an adult who received the AZD1222 COVID-19 vaccine.

This chain joins TRBV6-5 and TRBJ1-6; D may be TRBD1 (5 bases). V dropped 6 bases and J dropped 6 bases, with 12 bases sitting between them. CDR1 and CDR2 (germline): MNHEY, SVGAGI. The CDR3 covers 14 residues. The DNA for the CDR3 is TGTGCCAGCAGACGGGACGGGGGTAATTCACCCCTCCACTTT. Translated: CASRRDGGNSPLHF.

The V call is TRBV27, the J call TRBJ1-2; 9 positions agree with TRBD1. Trimming removed 1 base from V and 7 bases from J; junction bases left unmatched: 4. The CDR3 is 14 residues long. Per germline, CDR1 MNHEY and CDR2 SMNVEV (reference sequence). CDR3 nucleotide sequence: TGTGCCAGCAGTTTATACAGGGGGCTCGGTGGCTACACCTTC. Protein product: CASSLYRGLGGYTF.

Details on this clone: Other DNA sequences of this sample code for an identical CDR3. The DNA of the CDR3 is TGTGCCAGCAGCCTTGATAATGAGCAGTTCTTC. Its translation is CASSLDNEQFF. The chain joins TRBV5-4 to TRBJ2-1; no clear D. V dropped 4 bases and J dropped 7 bases, with 6 bases sitting between them. CDR3 size: 11 residues. The germline CDR1 and CDR2 sequences are SGHNT and YYREEE (reference sequence).

The rearrangement uses TRBV30 and TRBJ1-5; D not certain. This CDR3 region has 13 residues. The V end was cut by 2 bases, the J end by 5 bases, with 10 bases between. Per the germline V gene, CDR1 is GTSNPN and CDR2 is SVGIG (reference sequence). The CDR3 bases are TGTGCCTGGAGTAGGTACGGGGATCAGCCCCAGCATTTT. It encodes CAWSRYGDQPQHF. The complete variable domain, with remaining parts taken from reference TRBV30 and TRBJ1-5, reads SQTIHQWPATLVQPVGSPLSLECTVEGTSNPNLYWYRQAAGRGLQLLFYSVGIGQISSEVPQNLSASRPQDRQFILSSKKLLLSDSGFYLCAWSRYGDQPQHFGDGTRLSIL.

The chain links TRBV19 to TRBJ2-7; D remains ambiguous. There are 10 residues in the CDR3. The germline V gene has CDR1 LNHDA and CDR2 SQIVND (reference sequence). Trimming shortened V by 5 bases and J by 6 bases, and 5 bases separated the two germline ends. The CDR3 DNA reads as TGTGCCAGTAGTTGGTGCGAGCAGTACTTC. Translation gives CASSWCEQYF.

J is TRBJ2-7 and V is TRBV30, with no clear D. This CDR3 spans 13 amino acids. Germline CDR1 and CDR2: GTSNPN and SVGIG (reference sequence). V was shortened by 2 bases and J by 7 bases, with 15 bases between the two germline ends. For the CDR3, the DNA is TGTGCCTGGAGTTCGAAGTGGATGGGGGAGCAGTACTTC. Its protein product is CAWSSKWMGEQYF.

This chain links TRBV6-4 with TRBJ2-3; no clear D gene. V was shortened by 2 bases and J by 6 bases, with 12 bases between the two germline ends. CDR3 length: 14 amino acids. Looked up from germline, CDR1 is MRHNA and CDR2 is SNTAGT. CDR3 DNA: TGTGCCAGCAGTGACCGGGCCCAAGGCGATACGCAGTATTTT. Translated, it gives CASSDRAQGDTQYF.

This chain joins TRBV6-1 and TRBJ1-1; the match to TRBD1 covers 7 bases. This CDR3 spans 14 amino acids. Germline assignment: CDR1 MNHNS and CDR2 SASEGT. V was clipped by 1 base and J by 8 bases; unmatched bases: 7. CDR3 nucleotide sequence: TGTGCCAGCAGTGAAGTGGGGACAGCCGAAGAAGCTTTCTTT. This sequence encodes CASSEVGTAEEAFF.

The chain joins TRBV3-1 (or the pseudogene TRBV3-2) to TRBJ2-5, with 9 bases matching TRBD2. The CDR3 sequence is 16 residues long. With V trimmed by 0 bases and J by 2 bases, 4 bases remained unmatched. The V gene's germline CDR1 is LGHDT and CDR2 YNNKEL (reference sequence). The CDR3 region is CASSQETTSGQETQYF. DNA of the CDR3: TGTGCCAGCAGCCAAGAGACGACTAGCGGACAAGAGACCCAGTACTTC.

The chain combines TRBV19 with TRBJ1-6, with TRBD1 matching over 8 bases. The CDR3 is 15 amino acids. Germline V lookup: CDR1 LNHDA, CDR2 SQIVND (reference sequence). Trimming took 5 bases from V and 7 from J; bases not matched to a gene: 7. CDR3 nucleotide sequence: TGTGCCAGTAGTCCCCGGGACAGGTTAAATTCACCCCTCCACTTT. It translates to CASSPRDRLNSPLHF.

CDR3 bases: TGTGCCAGTAGTCCTCTCCCGACAGGGACACCGAACACTGAAGCTTTCTTT. Encoded protein: CASSPLPTGTPNTEAFF. The chain employs TRBV19 and TRBJ1-1; 7 nucleotides line up with TRBD1. CDR1 is LNHDA and CDR2 is SQIVND in the germline V gene (reference sequence). The CDR3 length is 17 residues. The V segment lost 5 bases and the J segment 1 base; nucleotides outside the gene matches: 13.

The chain combines TRBV29-1 with TRBJ2-5, with D uncertain. V was shortened by 2 bases and J by 1 base, with 8 bases between the two germline ends. Germline V gene lookup returns CDR1 SQVTM and CDR2 ANQGSEA. The CDR3 is 13 amino acids. The CDR3 spells CSVESGGQETQYF. The DNA for the CDR3 is TGCAGCGTTGAAAGTGGCGGCCAAGAGACCCAGTACTTC. The full variable domain, its missing parts supplied by reference TRBV29-1 and TRBJ2-5, is SAVISQKPSRDICQRGTSLTIQCQVDSQVTMMFWYRQQPGQSLTLIATANQGSEATYESGFVIDKFPISRPNLTFSTLTVSNMSPEDSSIYLCSVESGGQETQYFGPGTRLLVL.

This clone was recorded a few times. This chain connects TRBV29-1 to TRBJ1-1; a weak D match, TRBD1 (5 bases). The CDR3 has 15 amino acids. The V gene's germline CDR1 is SQVTM and CDR2 ANQGSEA. V shed 4 bases and J shed 0 bases, with 15 bases lying between them. CDR3 residues: CSVGQTNGLNTEAFF. Here the CDR3 DNA reads TGCAGCGTTGGACAGACCAACGGGCTGAACACTGAAGCTTTCTTT.

The chain links TRBV10-3 to TRBJ1-3; no reliable D call. Germline CDR1 reads ENHRY; CDR2 reads SYGVKD. The V end lost 3 bases, the J end lost 4 bases, and 16 bases lay between the germline ends. The CDR3 covers 16 residues. CDR3 DNA sequence: TGTGCCATCAGTGACCCGGTCAGGCCGGGCGGAAACACCATATATTTT. Its translation is CAISDPVRPGGNTIYF.

This clone was detected a few times. The chain uses TRBV7-2 and TRBJ2-7, with TRBD2 matching 10 bases. V trimming: 2 bases; J trimming: 3 bases; junction bases outside the gene matches: 1. The CDR3 is 14 amino acids. From germline, CDR1 is SGHTA and CDR2 FQGNSA. CDR3 region: CASSLLAGDYEQYF. The CDR3 bases are TGTGCCAGCAGCTTACTAGCGGGAGACTACGAGCAGTACTTC. Full variable domain (missing parts from reference TRBV7-2 and TRBJ2-7): GAGVSQSPSNKVTEKGKDVELRCDPISGHTALYWYRQSLGQGLEFLIYFQGNSAPDKSGLPSDRFSAERTGGSVSTLTIQRTQQEDSAVYLCASSLLAGDYEQYFGPGTRLTVT.

The CDR3 region is CASSDPAGLRDTQYF. The CDR3 bases are TGTGCCAGCAGTGACCCTGCGGGGCTTAGAGATACGCAGTATTTT. The rearrangement uses TRBV6-1 and TRBJ2-3, with D maybe TRBD2 (6 bases). V dropped 3 bases and J dropped 5 bases, with 15 bases sitting between them. CDR3 length equals 15 residues. Germline loops: CDR1 MNHNS, CDR2 SASEGT.

The chain links TRBV5-1 to TRBJ1-2, with TRBD1 identical over 7 bases. CDR3 length equals 16 residues. Germline V gene data show CDR1 as SGHRS and CDR2 as YFSETQ. Trimming took 0 bases from V and 2 from J; bases not matched to a gene: 7. CDR3 sequence: CASSLGWGQTNYGYTF. The CDR3 nucleotides read TGCGCCAGCAGCTTGGGGTGGGGACAGACAAACTATGGCTACACCTTC.

This chain links TRBV20-1 with TRBJ1-1; TRBD1 might be the D (5 bases). Germline V lookup: CDR1 DFQATT, CDR2 SNEGSKA (reference sequence). V was shortened by 5 bases and J by 11 bases, with 12 bases between the two germline ends. This CDR3 has 10 residues. The CDR3 protein is CSAGGAGAFF. CDR3 sequence (DNA): TGCAGTGCTGGCGGGGCGGGGGCTTTCTTT.

This clone was seen once. The chain recombines TRBV24-1 with TRBJ2-1, with D hard to call. CDR1 and CDR2 (germline): KGHDR, SFDVKD. Between the trimmed V and J ends, which lost 3 bases and 0 bases, there was a span of 20 bases. The CDR3 runs 19 residues. The CDR3 nucleotides are TGTGCCACCAGTGATCCCCAGGTCGGCGACGGTAGCTCCTACAATGAGCAGTTCTTC. This codes for CATSDPQVGDGSSYNEQFF.

The V and J genes are TRBV7-2 and TRBJ2-3; D unresolved. Germline V gene sequence: CDR1 SGHTA, CDR2 FQGNSA. The CDR3 is 12 residues long. Trimming cost V 1 base and J 9 bases, with 8 bases left between them. The CDR3 bases are TGTGCCAGCAGCTTAGGAAGAGAAACGCAGTATTTT. Its protein product is CASSLGRETQYF.

CDR3 sequence (DNA): TGTGCCAGCAGTCCCCGGACAGGGGGCACAGATACGCAGTATTTT. Its translation is CASSPRTGGTDTQYF. The genes are TRBV6-5 and TRBJ2-3; 9 nucleotides match TRBD1. Trimming removed 5 bases from V and 1 base from J; junction bases left unmatched: 4. The CDR3 has 15 amino acids. CDR1 and CDR2 from the germline V gene are MNHEY and SVGAGI.

This clone was seen only once. V and J are TRBV7-7 and TRBJ2-2, with TRBD1 matching over 7 bases. J was trimmed by 4 bases and V by 0 bases; bases with no gene match: 11. Germline V gene sequence: CDR1 SSHAT, CDR2 FNYEAQ (reference sequence). The CDR3 loop spans 18 amino acids. The CDR3, as DNA: TGTGCCAGCAGCTTAGCCCCCGGGACAGTCTTTCTCACCGGGGAGCTGTTTTTT. It yields the protein CASSLAPGTVFLTGELFF.